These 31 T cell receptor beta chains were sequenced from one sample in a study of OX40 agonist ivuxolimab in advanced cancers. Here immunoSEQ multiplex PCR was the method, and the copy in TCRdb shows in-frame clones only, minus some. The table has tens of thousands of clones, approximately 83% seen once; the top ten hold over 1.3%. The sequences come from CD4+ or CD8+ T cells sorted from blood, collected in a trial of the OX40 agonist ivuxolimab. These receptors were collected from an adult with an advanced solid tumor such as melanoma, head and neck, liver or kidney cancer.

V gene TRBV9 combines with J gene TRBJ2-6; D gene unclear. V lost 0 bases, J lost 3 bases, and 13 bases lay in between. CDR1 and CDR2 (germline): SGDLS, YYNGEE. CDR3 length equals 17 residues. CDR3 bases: TGTGCCAGCAGCGTAGTTGGGTTAGGGATTGGGGCCAACGTCCTGACTTTC. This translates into CASSVVGLGIGANVLTF.

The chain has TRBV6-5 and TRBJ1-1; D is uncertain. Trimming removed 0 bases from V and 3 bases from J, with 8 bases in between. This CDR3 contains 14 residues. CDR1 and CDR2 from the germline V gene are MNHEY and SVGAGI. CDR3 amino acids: CASSYSTRDTEAFF. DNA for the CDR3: TGTGCCAGCAGTTACTCAACTCGGGACACTGAAGCTTTCTTT.

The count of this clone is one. The CDR3 DNA reads as TGTGCCAGCAGTTACTCGAATAGTCAGTCCTACGAGCAGTACTTC. This codes for CASSYSNSQSYEQYF. The chain recombines TRBV6-6 with TRBJ2-7; D uncertain. With 0 bases removed from V and 1 base from J, the gap between germline ends came to 10 bases. From germline, CDR1 is MNHNY and CDR2 SVGAGI (reference sequence). The CDR3 has 15 amino acids.

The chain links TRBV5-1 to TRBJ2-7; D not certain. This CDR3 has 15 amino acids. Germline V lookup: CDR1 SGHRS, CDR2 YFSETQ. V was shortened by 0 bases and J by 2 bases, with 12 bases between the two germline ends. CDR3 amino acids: CASSLEGLPPYEQYF. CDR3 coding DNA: TGCGCCAGCAGCTTGGAAGGTTTGCCCCCCTACGAGCAGTACTTC. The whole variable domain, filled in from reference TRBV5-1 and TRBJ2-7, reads KAGVTQTPRYLIKTRGQQVTLSCSPISGHRSVSWYQQTPGQGLQFLFEYFSETQRNKGNFPGRFSGRQFSNSRSEMNVSTLELGDSALYLCASSLEGLPPYEQYFGPGTRLTVT.

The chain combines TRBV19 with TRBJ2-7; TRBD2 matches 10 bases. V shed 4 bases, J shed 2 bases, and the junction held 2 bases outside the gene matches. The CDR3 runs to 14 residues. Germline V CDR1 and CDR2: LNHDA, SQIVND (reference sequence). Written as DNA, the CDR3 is TGTGCCAGTAGTACTACTAGCGGGGCCTACGAGCAGTACTTC. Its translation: CASSTTSGAYEQYF.

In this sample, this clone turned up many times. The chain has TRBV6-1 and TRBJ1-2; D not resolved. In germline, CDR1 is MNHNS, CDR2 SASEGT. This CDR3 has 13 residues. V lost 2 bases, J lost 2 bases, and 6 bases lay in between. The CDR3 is CASSERRNYGYTF. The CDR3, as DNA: TGTGCCAGCAGTGAACGGCGGAACTATGGCTACACCTTC.

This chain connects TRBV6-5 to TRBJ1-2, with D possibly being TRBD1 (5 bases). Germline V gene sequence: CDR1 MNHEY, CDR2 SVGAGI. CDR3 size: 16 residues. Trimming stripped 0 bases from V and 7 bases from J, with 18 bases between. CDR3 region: CASSYSPSGQGRGYTF. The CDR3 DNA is TGTGCCAGCAGTTACTCCCCTTCCGGCCAGGGTCGTGGCTACACCTTC.

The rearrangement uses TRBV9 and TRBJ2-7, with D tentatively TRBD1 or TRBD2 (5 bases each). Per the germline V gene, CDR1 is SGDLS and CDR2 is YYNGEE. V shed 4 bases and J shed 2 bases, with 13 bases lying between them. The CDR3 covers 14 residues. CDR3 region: CASSLTRGAYEQYF. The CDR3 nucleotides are TGTGCCAGCAGCCTAACGAGGGGCGCCTACGAGCAGTACTTC.

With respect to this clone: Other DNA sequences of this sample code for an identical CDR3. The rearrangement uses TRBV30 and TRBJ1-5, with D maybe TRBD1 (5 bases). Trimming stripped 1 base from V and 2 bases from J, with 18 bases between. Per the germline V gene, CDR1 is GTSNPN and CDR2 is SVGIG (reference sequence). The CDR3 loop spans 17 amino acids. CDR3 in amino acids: CAWSGGGGKLGNQPQHF. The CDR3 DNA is TGTGCCTGGAGTGGGGGGGGAGGGAAACTGGGCAATCAGCCCCAGCATTTT.

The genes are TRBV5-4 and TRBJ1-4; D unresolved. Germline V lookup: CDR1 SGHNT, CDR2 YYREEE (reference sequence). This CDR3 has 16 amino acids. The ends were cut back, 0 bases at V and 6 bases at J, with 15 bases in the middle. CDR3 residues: CASSLGPQPEDEKLFF. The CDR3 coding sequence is TGTGCCAGCAGCTTGGGTCCCCAGCCCGAGGATGAAAAACTGTTTTTT.

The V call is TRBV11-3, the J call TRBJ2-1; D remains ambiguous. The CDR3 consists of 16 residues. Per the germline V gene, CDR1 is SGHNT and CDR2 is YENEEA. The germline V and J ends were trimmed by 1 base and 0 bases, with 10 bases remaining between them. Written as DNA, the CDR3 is TGTGCCAGCAGCTTAGGACGTAGGAGCTCCTACAATGAGCAGTTCTTC. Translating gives CASSLGRRSSYNEQFF.

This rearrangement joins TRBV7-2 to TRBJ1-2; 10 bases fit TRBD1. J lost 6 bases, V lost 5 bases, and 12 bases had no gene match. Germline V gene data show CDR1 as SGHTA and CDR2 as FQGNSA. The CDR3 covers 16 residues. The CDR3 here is CASSGRGVGQGNGYTF. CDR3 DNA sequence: TGTGCCAGCAGCGGGAGAGGGGTGGGACAGGGGAATGGCTACACCTTC.

The CDR3 here is CASSDGGSGTDTQYF. For the CDR3, the DNA is TGTGCCAGTTCCGATGGAGGGTCGGGTACAGATACGCAGTATTTT. The chain has TRBV19 and TRBJ2-3, with TRBD2 as a possible D gene (6 bases). The germline gives CDR1 LNHDA, CDR2 SQIVND (reference sequence). This CDR3 contains 15 residues. Trimming took 8 bases from V and 3 from J, leaving 18 bases between them. The full variable domain, with the rest looked up from reference TRBV19 and TRBJ2-3, is DGGITQSPKYLFRKEGQNVTLSCEQNLNHDAMYWYRQDPGQGLRLIYYSQIVNDFQKGDIAEGYSVSREKKESFPLTVTSAQKNPTAFYLCASSDGGSGTDTQYFGPGTRLTVL.

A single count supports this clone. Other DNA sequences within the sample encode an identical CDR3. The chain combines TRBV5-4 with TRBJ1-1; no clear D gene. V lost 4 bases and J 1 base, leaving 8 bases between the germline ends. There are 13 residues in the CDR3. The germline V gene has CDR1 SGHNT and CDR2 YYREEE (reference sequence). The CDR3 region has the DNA TGTGCCAGCAGCCTTGGAGGGAACACTGAAGCTTTCTTT. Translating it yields CASSLGGNTEAFF.

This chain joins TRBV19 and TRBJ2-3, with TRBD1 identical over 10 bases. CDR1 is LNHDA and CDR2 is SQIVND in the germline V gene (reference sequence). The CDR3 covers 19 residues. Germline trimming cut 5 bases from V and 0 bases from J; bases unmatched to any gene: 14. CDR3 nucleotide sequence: TGTGCCAGTAGTCCACCGGGACAGGGGAGACTTTTTAGCACAGATACGCAGTATTTT. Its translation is CASSPPGQGRLFSTDTQYF.

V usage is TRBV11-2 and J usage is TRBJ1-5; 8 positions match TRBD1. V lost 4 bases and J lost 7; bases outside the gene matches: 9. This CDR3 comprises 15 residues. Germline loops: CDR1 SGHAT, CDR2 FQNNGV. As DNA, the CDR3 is TGTGCCAGCAGCTCCGGGACAGGCCCGAGCCAGCCCCAGCATTTT. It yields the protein CASSSGTGPSQPQHF.

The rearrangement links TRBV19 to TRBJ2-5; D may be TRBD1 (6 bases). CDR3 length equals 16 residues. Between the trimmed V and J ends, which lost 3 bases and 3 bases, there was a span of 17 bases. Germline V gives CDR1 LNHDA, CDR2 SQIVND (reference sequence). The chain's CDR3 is CASSIRTVATKETQYF. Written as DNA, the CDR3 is TGTGCCAGTAGTATTAGGACAGTAGCTACTAAAGAGACCCAGTACTTC.

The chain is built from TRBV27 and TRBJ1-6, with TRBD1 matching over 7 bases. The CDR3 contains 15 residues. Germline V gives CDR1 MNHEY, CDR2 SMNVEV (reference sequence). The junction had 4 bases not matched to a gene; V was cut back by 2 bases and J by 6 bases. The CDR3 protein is CASSLGHRGNSPLHF. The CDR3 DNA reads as TGTGCCAGCAGTTTAGGTCACAGGGGTAATTCACCCCTCCACTTT.

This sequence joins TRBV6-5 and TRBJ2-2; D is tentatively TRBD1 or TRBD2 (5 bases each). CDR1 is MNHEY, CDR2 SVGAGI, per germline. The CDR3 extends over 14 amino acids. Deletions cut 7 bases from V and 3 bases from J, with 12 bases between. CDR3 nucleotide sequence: TGTGCCAGCAACCTACTAGGGGACACCGGGGAGCTGTTTTTT. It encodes CASNLLGDTGELFF.

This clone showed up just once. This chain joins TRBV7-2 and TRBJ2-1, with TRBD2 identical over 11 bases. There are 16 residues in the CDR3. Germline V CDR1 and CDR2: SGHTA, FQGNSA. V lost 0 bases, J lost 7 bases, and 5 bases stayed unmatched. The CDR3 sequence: CASSLAQLAGANEQFF. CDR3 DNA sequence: TGTGCCAGCAGCTTAGCCCAACTAGCGGGGGCTAATGAGCAGTTCTTC. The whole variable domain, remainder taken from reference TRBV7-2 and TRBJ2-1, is GAGVSQSPSNKVTEKGKDVELRCDPISGHTALYWYRQSLGQGLEFLIYFQGNSAPDKSGLPSDRFSAERTGGSVSTLTIQRTQQEDSAVYLCASSLAQLAGANEQFFGPGTRLTVL.

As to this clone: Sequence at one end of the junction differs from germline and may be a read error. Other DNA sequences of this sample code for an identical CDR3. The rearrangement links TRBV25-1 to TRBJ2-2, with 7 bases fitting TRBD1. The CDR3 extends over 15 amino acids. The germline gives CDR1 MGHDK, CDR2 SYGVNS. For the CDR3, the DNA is TGCGCCAGCAGTGACGCGACAGGGTGGTTCGGGGAGCTGTTTTTT. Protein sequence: CASSDATGWFGELFF. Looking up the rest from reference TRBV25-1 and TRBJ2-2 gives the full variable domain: EADIYQTPRYLVIGTGKKITLECSQTMGHDKMYWYQQDPGMELHLIHYSYGVNSTEKGDLSSESTVSRIRTEHFPLTLESARPSHTSQYLCASSDATGWFGELFFGEGSRLTVL.

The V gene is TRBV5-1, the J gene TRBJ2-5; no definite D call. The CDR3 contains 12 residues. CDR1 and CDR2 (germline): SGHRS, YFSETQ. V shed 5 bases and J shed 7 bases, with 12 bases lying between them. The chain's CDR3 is CASSNEFGTQYF. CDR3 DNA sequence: TGCGCCAGCAGTAACGAATTCGGGACCCAGTACTTC.

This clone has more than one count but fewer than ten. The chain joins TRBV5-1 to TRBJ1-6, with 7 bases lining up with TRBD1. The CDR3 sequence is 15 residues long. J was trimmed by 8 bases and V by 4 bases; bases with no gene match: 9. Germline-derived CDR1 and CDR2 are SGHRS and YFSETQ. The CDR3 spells CASSRQGGADSPLHF. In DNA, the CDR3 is TGCGCCAGCAGCAGGCAAGGGGGCGCCGATTCACCCCTCCACTTT.

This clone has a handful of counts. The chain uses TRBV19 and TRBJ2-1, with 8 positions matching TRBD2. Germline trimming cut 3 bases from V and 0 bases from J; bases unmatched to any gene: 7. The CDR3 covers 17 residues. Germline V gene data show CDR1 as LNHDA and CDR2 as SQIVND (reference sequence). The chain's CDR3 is CASSIGRGASSYNEQFF. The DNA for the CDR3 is TGTGCCAGTAGTATCGGGCGGGGGGCGAGCTCCTACAATGAGCAGTTCTTC.

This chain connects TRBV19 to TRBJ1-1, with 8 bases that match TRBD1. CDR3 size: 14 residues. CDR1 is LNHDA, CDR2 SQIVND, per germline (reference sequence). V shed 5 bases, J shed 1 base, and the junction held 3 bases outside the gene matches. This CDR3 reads CASSFQGANTEAFF. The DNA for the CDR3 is TGTGCCAGTAGTTTTCAGGGGGCGAACACTGAAGCTTTCTTT.

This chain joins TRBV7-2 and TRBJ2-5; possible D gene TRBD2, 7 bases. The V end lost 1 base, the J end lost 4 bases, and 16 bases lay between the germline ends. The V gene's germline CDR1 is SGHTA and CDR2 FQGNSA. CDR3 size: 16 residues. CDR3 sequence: CASSLVGGGGRETQYF. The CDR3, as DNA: TGTGCCAGCAGCTTAGTGGGGGGAGGGGGACGAGAGACCCAGTACTTC.

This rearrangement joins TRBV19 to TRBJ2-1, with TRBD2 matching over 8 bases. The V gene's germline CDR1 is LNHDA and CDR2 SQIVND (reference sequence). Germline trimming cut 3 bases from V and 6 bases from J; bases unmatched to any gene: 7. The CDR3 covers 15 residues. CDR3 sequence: CASSIGTRGLNEQFF. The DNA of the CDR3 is TGTGCCAGTAGTATCGGGACTAGAGGGCTCAATGAGCAGTTCTTC.

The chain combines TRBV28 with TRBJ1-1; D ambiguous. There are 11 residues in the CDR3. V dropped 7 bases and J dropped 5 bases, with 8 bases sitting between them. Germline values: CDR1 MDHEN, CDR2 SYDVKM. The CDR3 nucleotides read TGTGCCAGCAAAGTGGGGACTGAAGCTTTCTTT. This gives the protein CASKVGTEAFF.

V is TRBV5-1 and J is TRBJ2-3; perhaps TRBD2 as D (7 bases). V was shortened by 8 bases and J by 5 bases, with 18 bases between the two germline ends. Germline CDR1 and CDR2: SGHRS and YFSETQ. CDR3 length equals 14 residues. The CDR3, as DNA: TGCGCCAGACGGGCGGGGGCGAGAGAAGATACGCAGTATTTT. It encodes CARRAGAREDTQYF. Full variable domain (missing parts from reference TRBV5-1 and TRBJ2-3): KAGVTQTPRYLIKTRGQQVTLSCSPISGHRSVSWYQQTPGQGLQFLFEYFSETQRNKGNFPGRFSGRQFSNSRSEMNVSTLELGDSALYLCARRAGAREDTQYFGPGTRLTVL.

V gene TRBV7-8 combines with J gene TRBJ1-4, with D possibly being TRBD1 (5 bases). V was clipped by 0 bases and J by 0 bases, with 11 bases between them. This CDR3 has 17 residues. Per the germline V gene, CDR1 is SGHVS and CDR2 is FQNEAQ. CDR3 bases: TGTGCCAGCAGCTTAGCGGGGGGGTCCCCAACTAATGAAAAACTGTTTTTT. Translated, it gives CASSLAGGSPTNEKLFF.

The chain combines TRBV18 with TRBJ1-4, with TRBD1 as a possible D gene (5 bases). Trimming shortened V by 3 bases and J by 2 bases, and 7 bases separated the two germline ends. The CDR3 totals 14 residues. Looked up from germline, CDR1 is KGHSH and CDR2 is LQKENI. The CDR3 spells CASSPRQTNEKLFF. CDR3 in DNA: TGTGCCAGCTCACCTAGACAGACTAATGAAAAACTGTTTTTT.